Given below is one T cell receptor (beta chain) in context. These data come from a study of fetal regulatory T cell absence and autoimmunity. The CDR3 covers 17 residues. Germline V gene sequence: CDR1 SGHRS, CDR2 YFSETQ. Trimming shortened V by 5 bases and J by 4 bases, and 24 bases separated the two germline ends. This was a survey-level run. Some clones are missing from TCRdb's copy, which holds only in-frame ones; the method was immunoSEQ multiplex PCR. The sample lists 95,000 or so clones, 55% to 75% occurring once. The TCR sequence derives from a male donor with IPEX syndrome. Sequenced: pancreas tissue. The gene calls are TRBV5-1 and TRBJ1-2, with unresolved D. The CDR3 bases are TGCGCCAGCAGACCTAGGGAGTTGTCCCACACTTTCTATGGCTACACCTTC. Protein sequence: CASRPRELSHTFYGYTF.